This T cell receptor (beta chain) was found in a study of blood T cell repertoires in COVID-19. Germline trimming cut 4 bases from V and 5 bases from J; bases unmatched to any gene: 6. Germline V gene data show CDR1 as SGHRS and CDR2 as YFSETQ. CDR3 size: 16 residues. This clone is a singleton in its sample. Generated by immunoSEQ multiplex PCR, the TCRdb table keeps only in-frame clones and is missing some. The table lists 200,000 to 300,000 clones, 80% to 85% of them singletons. The TCR originated in a young woman with acute or convalescent COVID-19. This rearrangement joins TRBV5-1 to TRBJ2-7; 16 nucleotides align to TRBD2. The sample comprised peripheral blood. The CDR3 spells CASSLRGLAGGHEQYF. In DNA form, the CDR3 reads TGCGCCAGCAGCCTGCGGGGACTAGCGGGAGGGCACGAGCAGTACTTC.